This TCR beta chain was sequenced in a study of T-cell reconstitution after alpha-beta-depleted transplantation in children. The CDR3 totals 13 residues. V lost 2 bases and J lost 7, with 10 bases in between. The germline V gene has CDR1 SGHRS and CDR2 YFSETQ. The TCRbeta library was prepared with unique molecular identifiers. Via MiXCR, TCRdb re-called the PCR reads, giving one row per CDR3 protein. The sample has roughly 790,000 distinct CDR3 sequences; roughly 15% are singletons. V gene TRBV5-1 combines with J gene TRBJ2-1, with unresolved D. The source of this sequence is a male patient between 5 and 17 years old who had a stem cell transplant for acute lymphoblastic leukemia, so the T cells may come from the graft donor. Specimen: PBMCs, mostly from graft donor cells, collected 360 days after TCRalphabeta/CD19-depleted stem cell transplant. In DNA, the CDR3 is TGCGCCAGCAGCTTATGGTCCGAAAATGAGCAGTTCTTC. The encoded protein is CASSLWSENEQFF. Together with reference TRBV5-1 and TRBJ2-1, the CDR3 gives the full variable domain: KAGVTQTPRYLIKTRGQQVTLSCSPISGHRSVSWYQQTPGQGLQFLFEYFSETQRNKGNFPGRFSGRQFSNSRSEMNVSTLELGDSALYLCASSLWSENEQFFGPGTRLTVL.